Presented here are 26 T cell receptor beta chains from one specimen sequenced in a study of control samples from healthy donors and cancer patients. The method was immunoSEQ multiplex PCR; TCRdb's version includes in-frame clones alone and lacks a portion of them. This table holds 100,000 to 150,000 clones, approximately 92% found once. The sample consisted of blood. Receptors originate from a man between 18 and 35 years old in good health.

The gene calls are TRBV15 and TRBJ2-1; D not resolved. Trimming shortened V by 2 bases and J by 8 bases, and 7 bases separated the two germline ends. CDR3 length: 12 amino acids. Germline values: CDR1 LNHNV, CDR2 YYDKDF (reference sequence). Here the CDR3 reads CATSRLHDEQFF. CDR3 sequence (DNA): TGTGCCACCAGCAGACTCCACGATGAGCAGTTCTTC.

The CDR3: CASSLMPLGGTDTQYF. The CDR3 DNA is TGTGCCAGCAGCTTAATGCCGCTGGGGGGTACAGATACGCAGTATTTT. V usage is TRBV7-2 and J usage is TRBJ2-3, with a weak D call TRBD2 (6 bases). CDR1 SGHTA and CDR2 FQGNSA come from the germline V gene. V gave up 2 bases and J gave up 3 bases, with 15 bases separating them. The CDR3 runs to 16 residues. Full variable domain (rest looked up from reference TRBV7-2 and TRBJ2-3): GAGVSQSPSNKVTEKGKDVELRCDPISGHTALYWYRQSLGQGLEFLIYFQGNSAPDKSGLPSDRFSAERTGGSVSTLTIQRTQQEDSAVYLCASSLMPLGGTDTQYFGPGTRLTVL.

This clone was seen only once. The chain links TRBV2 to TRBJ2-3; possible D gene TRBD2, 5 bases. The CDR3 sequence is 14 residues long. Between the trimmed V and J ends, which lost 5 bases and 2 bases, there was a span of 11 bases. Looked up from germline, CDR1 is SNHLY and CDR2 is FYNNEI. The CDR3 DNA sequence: TGTGCCAGCAGTCAACTAGTGAACACAGATACGCAGTATTTT. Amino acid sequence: CASSQLVNTDTQYF.

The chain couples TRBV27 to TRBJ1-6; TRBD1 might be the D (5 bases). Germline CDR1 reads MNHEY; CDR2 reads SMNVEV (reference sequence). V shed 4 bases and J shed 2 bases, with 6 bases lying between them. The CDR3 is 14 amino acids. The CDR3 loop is CASSWGTYNSPLHF. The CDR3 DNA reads TGTGCCAGCAGTTGGGGGACCTATAATTCACCCCTCCACTTT.

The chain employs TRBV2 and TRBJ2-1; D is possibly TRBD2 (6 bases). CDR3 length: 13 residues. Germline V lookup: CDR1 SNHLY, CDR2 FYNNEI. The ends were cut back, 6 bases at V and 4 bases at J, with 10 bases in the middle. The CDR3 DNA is TGTGCCAGCAGGGCTAGCGTGTACAATGAGCAGTTCTTC. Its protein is CASRASVYNEQFF. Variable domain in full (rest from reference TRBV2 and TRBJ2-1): EPEVTQTPSHQVTQMGQEVILRCVPISNHLYFYWYRQILGQKVEFLVSFYNNEISEKSEIFDDQFSVERPDGSNFTLKIRSTKLEDSAMYFCASRASVYNEQFFGPGTRLTVL.

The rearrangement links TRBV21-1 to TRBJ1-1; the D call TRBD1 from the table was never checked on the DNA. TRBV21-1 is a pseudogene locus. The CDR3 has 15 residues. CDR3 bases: TGTGCCCCGCAGACAGGTTCTATAATGAACACTGAAGCTTTCTTT. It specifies CAPQTGSIMNTEAFF.

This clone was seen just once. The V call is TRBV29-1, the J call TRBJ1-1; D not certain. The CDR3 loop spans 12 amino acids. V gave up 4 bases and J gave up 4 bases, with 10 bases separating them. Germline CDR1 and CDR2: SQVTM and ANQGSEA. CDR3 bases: TGCAGCGTTGCCCCTACTGGCACTGAAGCTTTCTTT. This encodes CSVAPTGTEAFF. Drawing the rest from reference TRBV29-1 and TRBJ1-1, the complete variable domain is SAVISQKPSRDICQRGTSLTIQCQVDSQVTMMFWYRQQPGQSLTLIATANQGSEATYESGFVIDKFPISRPNLTFSTLTVSNMSPEDSSIYLCSVAPTGTEAFFGQGTRLTVV.

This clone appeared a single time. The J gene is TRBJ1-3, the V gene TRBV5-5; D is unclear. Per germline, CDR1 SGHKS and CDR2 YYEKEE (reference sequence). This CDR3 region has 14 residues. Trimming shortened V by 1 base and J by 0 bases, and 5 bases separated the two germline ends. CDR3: CASSLRSSGNTIYF. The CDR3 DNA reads TGTGCCAGCAGCTTGCGGAGCTCTGGAAACACCATATATTTT.

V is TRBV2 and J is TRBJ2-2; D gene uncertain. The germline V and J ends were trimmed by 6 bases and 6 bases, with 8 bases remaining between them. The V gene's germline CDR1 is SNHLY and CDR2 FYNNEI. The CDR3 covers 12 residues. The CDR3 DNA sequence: TGTGCCAGCAGGGGCTTAGCCGGGGAGCTGTTTTTT. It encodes CASRGLAGELFF.

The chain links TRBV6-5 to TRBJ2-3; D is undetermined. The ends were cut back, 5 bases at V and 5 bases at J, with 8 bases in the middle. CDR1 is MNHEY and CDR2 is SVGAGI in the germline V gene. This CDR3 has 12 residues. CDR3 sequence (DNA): TGTGCCAGCAGTCCTCTTATAGATACGCAGTATTTT. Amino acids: CASSPLIDTQYF.

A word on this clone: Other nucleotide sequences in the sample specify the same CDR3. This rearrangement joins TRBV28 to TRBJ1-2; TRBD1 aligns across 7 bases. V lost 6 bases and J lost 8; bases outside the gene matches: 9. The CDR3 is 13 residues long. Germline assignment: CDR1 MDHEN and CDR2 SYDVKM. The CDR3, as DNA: TGTGCCAGCAGCTCCGACAGGGTCTACGGCTACACCTTC. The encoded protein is CASSSDRVYGYTF.

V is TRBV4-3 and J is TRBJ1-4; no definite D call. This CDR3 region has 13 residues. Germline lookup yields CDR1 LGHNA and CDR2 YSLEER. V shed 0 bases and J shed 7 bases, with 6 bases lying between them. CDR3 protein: CASSQDLVEKLFF. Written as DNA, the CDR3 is TGCGCCAGCAGCCAAGATCTCGTTGAAAAACTGTTTTTT.

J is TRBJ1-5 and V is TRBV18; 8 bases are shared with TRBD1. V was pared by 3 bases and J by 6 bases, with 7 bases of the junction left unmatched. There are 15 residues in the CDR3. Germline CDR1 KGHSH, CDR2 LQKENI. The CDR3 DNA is TGTGCCAGCTCACCGCTTGGGGACAGGAGTCAGCCCCAGCATTTT. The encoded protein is CASSPLGDRSQPQHF. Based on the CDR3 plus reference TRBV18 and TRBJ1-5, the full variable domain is NAGVMQNPRHLVRRRGQEARLRCSPMKGHSHVYWYRQLPEEGLKFMVYLQKENIIDESGMPKERFSAEFPKEGPSILRIQQVVRGDSAAYFCASSPLGDRSQPQHFGDGTRLSIL.

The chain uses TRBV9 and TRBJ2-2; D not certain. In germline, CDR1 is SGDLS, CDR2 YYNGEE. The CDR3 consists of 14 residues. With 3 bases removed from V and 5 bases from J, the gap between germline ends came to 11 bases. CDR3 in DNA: TGTGCCAGCAGCGCCCTCTTGGATACCGGGGAGCTGTTTTTT. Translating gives CASSALLDTGELFF.

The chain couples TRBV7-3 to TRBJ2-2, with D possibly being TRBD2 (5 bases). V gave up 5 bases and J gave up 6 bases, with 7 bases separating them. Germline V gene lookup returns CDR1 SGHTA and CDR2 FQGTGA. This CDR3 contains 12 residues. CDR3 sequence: CASSRGSGELFF. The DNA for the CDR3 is TGTGCCAGCAGCCGGGGTTCCGGGGAGCTGTTTTTT.

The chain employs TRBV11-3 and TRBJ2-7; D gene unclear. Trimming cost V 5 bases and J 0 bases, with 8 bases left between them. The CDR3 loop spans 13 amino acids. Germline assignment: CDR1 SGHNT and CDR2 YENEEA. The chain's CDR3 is CASSLRASYEQYV. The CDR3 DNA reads TGTGCCAGCAGCCTCAGAGCCTCCTACGAGCAGTACGTC.

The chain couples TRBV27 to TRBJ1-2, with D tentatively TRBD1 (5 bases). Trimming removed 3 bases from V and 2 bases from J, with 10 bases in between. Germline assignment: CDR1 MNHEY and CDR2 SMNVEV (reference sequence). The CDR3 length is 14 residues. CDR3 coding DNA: TGTGCCAGCAGTTTCAGTGGGGGGAACTATGGCTACACCTTC. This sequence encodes CASSFSGGNYGYTF.

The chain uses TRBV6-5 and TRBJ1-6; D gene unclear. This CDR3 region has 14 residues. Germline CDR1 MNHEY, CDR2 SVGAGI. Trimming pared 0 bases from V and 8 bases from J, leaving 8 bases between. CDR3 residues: CASSYSIVDSPLHF. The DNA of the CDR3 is TGTGCCAGCAGTTACTCGATAGTAGATTCACCCCTCCACTTT.

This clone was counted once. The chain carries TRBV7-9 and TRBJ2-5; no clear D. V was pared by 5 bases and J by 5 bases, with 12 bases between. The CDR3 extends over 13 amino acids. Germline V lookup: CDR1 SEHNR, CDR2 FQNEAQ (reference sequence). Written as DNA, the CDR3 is TGTGCCAGCAGCCCTAGAGTGGGCGAGACCCAGTACTTC. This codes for CASSPRVGETQYF.

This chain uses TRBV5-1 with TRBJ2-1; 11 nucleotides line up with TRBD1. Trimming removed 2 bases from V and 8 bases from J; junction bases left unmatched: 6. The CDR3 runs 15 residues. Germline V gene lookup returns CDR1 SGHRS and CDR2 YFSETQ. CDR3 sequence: CASSFRGQGGYEQFF. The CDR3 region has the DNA TGCGCCAGCAGCTTTCGGGGACAGGGGGGCTATGAGCAGTTCTTC. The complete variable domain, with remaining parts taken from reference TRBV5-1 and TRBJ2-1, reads KAGVTQTPRYLIKTRGQQVTLSCSPISGHRSVSWYQQTPGQGLQFLFEYFSETQRNKGNFPGRFSGRQFSNSRSEMNVSTLELGDSALYLCASSFRGQGGYEQFFGPGTRLTVL.

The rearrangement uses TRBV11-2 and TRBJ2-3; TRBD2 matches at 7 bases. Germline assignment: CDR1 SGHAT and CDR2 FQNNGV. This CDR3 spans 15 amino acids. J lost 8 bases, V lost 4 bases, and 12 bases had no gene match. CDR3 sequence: CASSSLRGGGGTQYF. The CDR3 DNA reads TGTGCCAGCAGCTCGCTCCGGGGCGGGGGTGGTACGCAGTATTTT.

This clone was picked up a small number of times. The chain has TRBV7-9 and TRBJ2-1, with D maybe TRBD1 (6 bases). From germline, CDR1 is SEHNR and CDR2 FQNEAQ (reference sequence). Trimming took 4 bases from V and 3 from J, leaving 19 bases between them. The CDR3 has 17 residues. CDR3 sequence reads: CASSSGDRSRNYNEQFF. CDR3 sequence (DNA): TGTGCCAGCAGCTCGGGCGACAGGTCGCGCAACTACAATGAGCAGTTCTTC.

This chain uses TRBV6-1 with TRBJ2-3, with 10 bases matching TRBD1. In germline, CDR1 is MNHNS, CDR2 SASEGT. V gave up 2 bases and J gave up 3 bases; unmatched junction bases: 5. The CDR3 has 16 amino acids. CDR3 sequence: CASSEIGTGVTDTQYF. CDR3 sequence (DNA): TGTGCCAGCAGTGAAATCGGGACAGGGGTGACAGATACGCAGTATTTT.

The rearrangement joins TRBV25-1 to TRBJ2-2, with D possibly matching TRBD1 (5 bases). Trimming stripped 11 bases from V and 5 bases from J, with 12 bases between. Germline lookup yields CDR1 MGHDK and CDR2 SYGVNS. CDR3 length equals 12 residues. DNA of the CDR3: TGTGCCTTACAGACAGTAACCGGGGAGCTGTTTTTT. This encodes CALQTVTGELFF.

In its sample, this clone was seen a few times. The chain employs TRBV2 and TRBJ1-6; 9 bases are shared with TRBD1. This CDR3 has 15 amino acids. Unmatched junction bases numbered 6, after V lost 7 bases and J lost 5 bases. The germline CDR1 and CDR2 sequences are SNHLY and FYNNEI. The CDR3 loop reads CASTTGGSDNSPLHF. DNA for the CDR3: TGTGCCAGCACCACAGGGGGCTCAGATAATTCACCCCTCCACTTT.

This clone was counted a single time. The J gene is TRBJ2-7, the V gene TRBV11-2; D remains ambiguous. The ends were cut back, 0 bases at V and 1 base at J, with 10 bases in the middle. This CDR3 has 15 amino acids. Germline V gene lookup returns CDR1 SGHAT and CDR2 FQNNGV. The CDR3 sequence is CASSLDVVPSYEQYV. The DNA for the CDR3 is TGTGCCAGCAGCTTAGATGTGGTGCCTTCCTACGAGCAGTACGTC.